The present TCR beta chain was sequenced within a study of blood T cell repertoires in COVID-19 (TCRdb year 2020). Looking at the study overall: Samples from collaborators originated in the United States, Italy and Spain and spanned both the acute and convalescent phases of COVID-19. The material from the prospective study consisted of cDNA or gDNA derived from T cells, B-cell-depleted T cells, or PBMCs. The dataset comprised deeply sampled blood TCRbeta repertoires from subjects exposed to, actively infected with, or recovered from COVID-19. The repertoires were made available in a free public database intended to serve as a resource for research on the immune response to SARS-CoV-2. The samples were drawn from the first 160 participants of the ongoing ImmuneRACE study and from some 1,300 subjects provided by 6 global collaborators. Nearly every sample came with metadata listing a de-identified subject ID, COVID-19 status, age in years and sex. Where HLA class I and class II types were available, the types were taken from metadata supplied by the sample provider, not from assay-based typing. Overall results and qualifications from the work: The amount of clinical and demographic metadata varied by source and participant and was provided uncurated.

As to this clone: There is no known antigen for this receptor. Base qualities are missing; no much larger clone stands one base away.

The immunoSEQ Assay, a bias-controlled multiplex PCR, was used to amplify TCRbeta CDR3 regions from genomic DNA. As for how the authors treated the data: The number of nucleated cells in each sample was estimated by amplification of reference gene primers within the assay. To quantify the absolute abundance of each unique TCRbeta CDR3 rearrangement, sequence reads were collapsed and filtered. For each sample, productive Simpson clonality was calculated as the square root of Simpson's diversity index over productive rearrangements. TCRdb limited this immuneACCESS table to in-frame rearrangements with V and J called. A share of clones is missing; checked studies link under half to unresolved V genes, and the rest is unexplained. V, J and clone size were drawn from that table, and D and trimming were deduced from the DNA. Across this sample there are around 250,000 clones, with about 89% seen only once. About 8.7% of the sample comes from the top ten.

V ends up 4 bases short and J 2 bases short, with an unmatched junction base count of 6. As encoded in the germline V gene, CDR1 is SGDLS while CDR2 is YYNGEE. From cysteine to phenylalanine, the CDR3 is 16 amino acids long. Left in the record is the CDR3 DNA by itself, 48 bases read in frame from the first base. Each collaborating institution followed its own protocols to collect whole blood in K2EDTA tubes. For TCRbeta analysis, collaborators shipped samples as frozen whole blood, isolated PBMCs, or DNA extracted from either of those sample types. The source material was peripheral blood. This sequence originates from a man aged 40-49 years with active or convalescent COVID-19. The chain is assembled from TRBV9 and TRBJ2-2, with 9 middle bases fitting TRBD1. CDR3 region: CASSFRDRANTGELFF. The bases read TGTGCCAGCAGCTTCCGGGACAGGGCCAACACCGGGGAGCTGTTTTTT.